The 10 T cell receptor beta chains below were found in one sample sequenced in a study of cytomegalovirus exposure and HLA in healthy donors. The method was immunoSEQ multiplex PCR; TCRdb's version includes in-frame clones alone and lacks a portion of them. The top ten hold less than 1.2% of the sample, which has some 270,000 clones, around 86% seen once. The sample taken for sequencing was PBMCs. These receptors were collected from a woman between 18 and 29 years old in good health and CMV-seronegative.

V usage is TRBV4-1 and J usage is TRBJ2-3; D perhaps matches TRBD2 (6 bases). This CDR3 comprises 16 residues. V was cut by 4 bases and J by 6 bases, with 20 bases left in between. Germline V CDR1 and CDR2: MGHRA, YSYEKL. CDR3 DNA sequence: TGCGCCAGCAGCCGACAAGTGGGGACTTTGCAGGATACGCAGTATTTT. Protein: CASSRQVGTLQDTQYF.

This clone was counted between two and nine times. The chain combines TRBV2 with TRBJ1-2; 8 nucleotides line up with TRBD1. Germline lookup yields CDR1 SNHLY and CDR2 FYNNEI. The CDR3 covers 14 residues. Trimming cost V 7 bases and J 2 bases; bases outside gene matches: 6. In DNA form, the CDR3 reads TGTGCCAGCACCGGGACAGGCCGAAACTATGGCTACACCTTC. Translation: CASTGTGRNYGYTF.

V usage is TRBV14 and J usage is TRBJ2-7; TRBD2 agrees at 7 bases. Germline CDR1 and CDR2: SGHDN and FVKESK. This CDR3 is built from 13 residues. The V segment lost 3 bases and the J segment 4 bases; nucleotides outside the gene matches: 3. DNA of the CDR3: TGTGCCAGCAGCCATACTAGCGTATACGAGCAGTACTTC. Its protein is CASSHTSVYEQYF.

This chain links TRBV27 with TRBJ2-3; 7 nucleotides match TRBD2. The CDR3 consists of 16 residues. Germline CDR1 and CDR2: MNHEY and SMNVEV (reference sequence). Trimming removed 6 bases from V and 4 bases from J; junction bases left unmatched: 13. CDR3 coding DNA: TGTGCCAGCAGAGGCCAGCGGGAAAGTTTCGCAGATACGCAGTATTTT. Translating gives CASRGQRESFADTQYF.

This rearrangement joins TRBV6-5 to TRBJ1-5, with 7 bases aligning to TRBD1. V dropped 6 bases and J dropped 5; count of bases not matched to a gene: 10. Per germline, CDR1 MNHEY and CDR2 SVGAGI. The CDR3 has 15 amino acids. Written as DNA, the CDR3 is TGTGCCAGCAGGCGAAGGAGGGACAGCGATCAGCCCCAGCATTTT. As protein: CASRRRRDSDQPQHF.

CDR3 protein: CASSFTGLGNQPQHF. DNA for the CDR3: TGCGCCAGCAGCTTCACAGGGTTAGGCAATCAGCCCCAGCATTTT. The chain is built from TRBV5-1 and TRBJ1-5; perhaps TRBD1 as D (6 bases). The CDR3 loop spans 15 amino acids. V lost 2 bases and J lost 2, with 11 bases in between. Germline CDR1 and CDR2: SGHRS and YFSETQ.

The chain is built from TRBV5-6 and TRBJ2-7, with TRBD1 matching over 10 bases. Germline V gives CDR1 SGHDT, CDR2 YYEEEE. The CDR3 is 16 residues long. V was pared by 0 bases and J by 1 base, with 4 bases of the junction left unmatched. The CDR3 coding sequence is TGTGCCAGCAGCTTGGGGGGACAGGGGAAATCCTACGAGCAGTACTTC. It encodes CASSLGGQGKSYEQYF.

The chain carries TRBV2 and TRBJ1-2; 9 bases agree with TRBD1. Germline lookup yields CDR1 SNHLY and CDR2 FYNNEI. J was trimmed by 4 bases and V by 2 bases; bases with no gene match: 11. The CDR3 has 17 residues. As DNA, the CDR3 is TGTGCCAGCAGTGAACGCTCGGGACAGGGCGCTGGCTATGGCTACACCTTC. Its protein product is CASSERSGQGAGYGYTF.

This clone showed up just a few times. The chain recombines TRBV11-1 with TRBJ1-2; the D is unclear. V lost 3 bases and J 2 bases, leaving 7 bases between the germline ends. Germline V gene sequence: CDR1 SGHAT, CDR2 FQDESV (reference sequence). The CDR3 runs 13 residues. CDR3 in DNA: TGTGCCAGCAGCTTGGGCCGGAACTATGGCTACACCTTC. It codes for CASSLGRNYGYTF.

CDR3 nucleotide sequence: TGCGCCAGCAGCAAGGCAGGACAGTCCAAATTTACTCGCTCTGGAAACACCATATATTTT. Translation: CASSKAGQSKFTRSGNTIYF. The chain has TRBV5-1 and TRBJ1-3, with D perhaps matching TRBD1 (6 bases). V lost 4 bases and J lost 0, with 26 bases in between. The CDR3 has 20 amino acids. Germline loops: CDR1 SGHRS, CDR2 YFSETQ.